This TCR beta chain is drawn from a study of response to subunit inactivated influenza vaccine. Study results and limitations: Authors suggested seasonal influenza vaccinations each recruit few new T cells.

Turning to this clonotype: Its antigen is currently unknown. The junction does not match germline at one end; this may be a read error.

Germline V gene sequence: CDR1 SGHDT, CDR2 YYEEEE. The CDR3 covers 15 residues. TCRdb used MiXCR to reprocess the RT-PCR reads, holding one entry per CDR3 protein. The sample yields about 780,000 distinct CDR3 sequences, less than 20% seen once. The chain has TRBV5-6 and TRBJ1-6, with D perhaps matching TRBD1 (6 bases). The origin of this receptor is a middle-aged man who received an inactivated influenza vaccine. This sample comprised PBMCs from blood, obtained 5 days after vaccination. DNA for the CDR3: TGTGCCAGCAGCTGGGGGACAACCTACAATTCACCCCTCCACTTT. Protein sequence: CASSWGTTYNSPLHF.